A selection of T cell receptor beta chains follows, all from one sample in a study of blood T cell repertoires in COVID-19. Sequenced by immunoSEQ multiplex PCR; TCRdb stores in-frame clones only, minus some. The sample lists 140,000 or so clones; roughly 82% were seen once. Sequencing input: peripheral blood. These receptor sequences come from a human donor in a cohort sampled during active COVID-19. CDR3s include the opening cysteine and the closing phenylalanine or tryptophan. D genes are given only for firm matches. Size is stated for part of the rows, as once, few or many counts, or as a class when the clone is expanded.

-,TRBJ2-7,14,-,TRBV11-2,TGTGCCAGCAGTCCGTCGTCGGGGAGCGACGAGCAGTACTTC,CASSPSSGSDEQYF
-,TRBJ2-5,14,-,TRBV30,TGTGCCTGGAGTGTGTCAGGGAAAAAGGGGACCCAGTACTTC,CAWSVSGKKGTQYF
-,TRBJ2-5,15,-,TRBV5-5,TGTGCCAGCAGCCACACGGGGGTGCCCGAAGAGACCCAGTACTTC,CASSHTGVPEETQYF
-,TRBJ1-4,14,-,TRBV19,TGTGCCAGTAGTACACAGGCAACTAATGAAAAACTGTTTTTT,CASSTQATNEKLFF
-,TRBJ1-5,15,-,TRBV19,TGTGCCAGTAGTATAGATAGGGGTGGCAATCAGCCCCAGCATTTT,CASSIDRGGNQPQHF
-,TRBJ1-2,14,-,TRBV7-8,TGTGCCAGCAGCCGAGGGAGTTTGGACTATGGCTACACCTTC,CASSRGSLDYGYTF
TRBD2,TRBJ2-1,14,-,TRBV19,TGTGCCAGTAGGCGGGGGGTCCTATACAATGAGCAGTTCTTC,CASRRGVLYNEQFF
-,TRBJ1-2,13,-,TRBV28,TGTGCCAGCAGTCCAGGGGCGCTGATTGGCTACACCTTC,CASSPGALIGYTF
-,TRBJ1-2,13,few,TRBV4-1,TGCGCCAGCAGCCAAGAATTCCAGATACCCTACACCTTC,CASSQEFQIPYTF
TRBD1,TRBJ2-1,16,-,TRBV27,TGTGCCAGCAGTCCCAGGACAGGGCTAAACTACAATGAGCAGTTCTTC,CASSPRTGLNYNEQFF
TRBD2,TRBJ2-3,14,-,TRBV10-3,TGTGCCACGCGAACGGGGGGGAGCACAGATACGCAGTATTTT,CATRTGGSTDTQYF
-,TRBJ1-6,14,-,TRBV18,TGTGCCAGCTCACCGGAGTCTTTCGGCTCACCCCTCCACTTT,CASSPESFGSPLHF
TRBD1,TRBJ2-2,15,once,TRBV11-2,TGTGCCAGCAGCGTAACAGGGGGGTACGCCGGGGAGCTGTTTTTT,CASSVTGGYAGELFF
TRBD1,TRBJ1-6,15,-,TRBV11-2,TGTGCCAGCAGCCGGGTGACAGGGGCTAATTCACCCCTCCACTTT,CASSRVTGANSPLHF
TRBD2,TRBJ2-7,15,-,TRBV5-6,TGTGCCAGCAGTTCGGCTAAGCGGGGGCTTGGGGAGCAGTACTTC,CASSSAKRGLGEQYF
-,TRBJ1-6,15,-,TRBV4-1,TGCGCCAGCAGCCGTACATCCGACTGGCACTCACCCCTCCACTTT,CASSRTSDWHSPLHF
-,TRBJ1-4,14,-,TRBV7-8,TGTGCCAGCAGTTACAGGGAGGGGAAGGAAAAACTGTTTTTT,CASSYREGKEKLFF
TRBD1,TRBJ2-3,15,-,TRBV19,TGTGCCAGTAGTATCGACAGGGGAGGTGCAGATACGCAGTATTTT,CASSIDRGGADTQYF
-,TRBJ1-3,14,-,TRBV19,TGTGCCAGTAGAACAGGTGCCTCTGGAAACACCATATATTTT,CASRTGASGNTIYF
-,TRBJ2-6,13,-,TRBV24-1,TGTGCCACCAGTGATTTATCGACAGGCCTACTGACTTTC,CATSDLSTGLLTF
TRBD1,TRBJ1-4,14,-,TRBV18,TGTGCCAGCTCAGTCGGACAGGGGAATGAAAAACTGTTTTTT,CASSVGQGNEKLFF
-,TRBJ1-1,14,-,TRBV28,TGTGCCAGCAGGGGAATAACAGGCCCCACTGAAGCTTTCTTT,CASRGITGPTEAFF
TRBD1,TRBJ2-7,15,-,TRBV15,TGTGCCACCAGCGAGGGGGGACAGGGAGCCTACGAGCAGTACTTC,CATSEGGQGAYEQYF
-,TRBJ2-1,14,-,TRBV6-6,TGTGCCAGCAGGGGTAGCGGTGAATACAATGAGCAGTTCTTC,CASRGSGEYNEQFF
TRBD2,TRBJ2-7,15,-,TRBV5-4,TGTGCCAGCAGCGGACGACTAGCGGGGGACCACGAGCAGTACTTC,CASSGRLAGDHEQYF
-,TRBJ2-1,16,-,TRBV6-5,TGTGCCAGCAGTTCCCCGGTCGGAGGCTCCTACAATGAGCAGTTCTTC,CASSSPVGGSYNEQFF
TRBD2,TRBJ2-1,16,-,TRBV6-4,TGTGCCAGCAGTGACCTAGCGGGAGCGTCTGAATATGAGCAGTTCTTC,CASSDLAGASEYEQFF
-,TRBJ2-3,12,few,TRBV9,TGTGCCAGCAGCACAGGGTTGGATACGCAGTATTTT,CASSTGLDTQYF
-,TRBJ2-2,12,-,TRBV18,TGTGCCAGCTCACTCTACACCGGGGAGCTGTTTTTT,CASSLYTGELFF
-,TRBJ2-2,15,-,TRBV9,TGTGCCAGCAGCGTAAGGCAGGCGAACACCGGGGAGCTGTTTTTT,CASSVRQANTGELFF
-,TRBJ2-1,15,once,TRBV29-1,TGCAGCGCCGGCGTTTGGGGGGTTACTTACAATGAGCAGTTCTTC,CSAGVWGVTYNEQFF
-,TRBJ2-5,17,-,TRBV5-8,TGTGCCAGCAGCTTGGGGACAGCCAACGGGTACCAAGAGACCCAGTACTTC,CASSLGTANGYQETQYF
-,TRBJ1-3,16,-,TRBV25-1,TGTGCCAGCAGTCCGCCCTCGGGAGGGTCGGGAGGCACCATATATTTT,CASSPPSGGSGGTIYF
-,TRBJ2-3,16,-,TRBV9,TGTGCCAGCAGCGTAGCTAGTCGGGTAAGGACAGATACGCAGTATTTT,CASSVASRVRTDTQYF
-,TRBJ1-4,16,-,TRBV14,TGTGCCAGCAGCCAAGGGCGGGGGGACGTACGTTGGAAACTGTTTTTT,CASSQGRGDVRWKLFF
-,TRBJ1-2,11,-,TRBV19,TGTGCCCTACGGGGGTCGGATGGCTACACCTTC,CALRGSDGYTF
TRBD1,TRBJ1-1,13,-,TRBV27,TGTGCCAGTCGGGACAGGGAAAACACTGAAGCTTTCTTT,CASRDRENTEAFF
-,TRBJ2-1,14,-,TRBV28,TGTGCCAGCGAAAAGGGGGGGGCAATGAATGAGCAGTTCTTC,CASEKGGAMNEQFF
-,TRBJ1-6,16,-,TRBV6-4,TGTGCCAGCAGTGAGGGGCGTCAGGGCGGCAATTCACCCCTCCACTTT,CASSEGRQGGNSPLHF
-,TRBJ2-1,13,-,TRBV2,TGTGCCAGCAGTGAGGACTCGTACAATGAGCAGTTCTTC,CASSEDSYNEQFF